The TCR beta chain under discussion was sequenced for a study of T cell changes during pregnancy in multiple sclerosis (dated by TCRdb to about 2019). Study-level background: In women with multiple sclerosis, the researchers looked at how the T cell repertoire shifted as pregnancy progressed.

The CDR3 runs 14 residues from the cysteine to the phenylalanine. The read is trimmed to its CDR3 DNA, 42 bases read in frame from base 1. V loses 6 bases at its end and J loses 5 bases; junction bases beyond the gene matches: 6. The CDR1 and CDR2 encoded by the germline V gene are MNHNS and SASEGT. Library prep was done by the immunoSEQ multiplex PCR assay. TCRdb limited this immuneACCESS table to in-frame rearrangements with V and J called. A share of clones is missing; checked studies link under half to unresolved V genes, and the rest is unexplained. Within this sample are 34,000 or so clones, with roughly 93% of them counted one time only. The ten most abundant clones make up less than 4.5% of the sample. This clone is termed medium-sized (0.01 to 0.1%). Its antigen remains undetermined. Per-base quality was not reported, and no clone a single base away is much larger than it.

The sequence came from a female donor in good health, enrolled as a control in a pregnancy study. The rearranged segments are TRBV6-1 and TRBJ2-2; TRBD1 agrees with 7 junctional bases. The sequenced sample was peripheral blood, obtained in the second trimester of pregnancy. The nucleotide sequence reads as follows: TGTGCCAGCAGAGAAACAGGGGAAACCGGGGAGCTGTTTTTT. The encoded protein is CASRETGETGELFF.